The present T cell receptor (beta chain) was sequenced within a study of blood T cell repertoires in COVID-19. The CDR3 is 13 amino acids. Losses at the gene ends were 7 bases for V and 13 bases for J; bases not matched to a gene: 15. This clone was detected once. The protocol was immunoSEQ multiplex PCR, while the TCRdb copy is restricted to in-frame clones and leaves out a portion. The table includes some 49,000 clones, just over 90% detected once. The clonotype originates from a man aged 55 to 69 with COVID-19, enrolled during active disease. The rearrangement uses TRBV12-3 or TRBV12-4 and TRBJ1-2, with 7 bases that match TRBD1. The sample taken for sequencing was peripheral blood. This CDR3 is CASTSGQAPWGTF. The CDR3 bases are TGTGCCAGCACCTCTGGACAGGCCCCCTGGGGCACCTTC.